The 7 T cell receptor beta chains given below trace back to one sample, sequenced in a study of regulatory T cells in long-lasting Graves disease. Arm-PCR of CDR3 regions with iRepertoire HTBI primers generated TCR beta libraries. In TCRdb, the multiplex PCR reads were re-called with MiXCR into one record per CDR3 protein. The sample has fewer than 600,000 distinct CDR3 sequences, about 22% seen once. Time point meaning: persistent/refractory GD, antithyroid drugs over 5 years with positive TRAb. The TCR library was prepared using RNA isolated from PBMCs. The sequences come from peripheral blood mononuclear cells (PBMCs), collected when the disease was refractory, from a patient treated with antithyroid drugs. The receptor source for this set is a female donor with Graves disease.

As for this clonotype: A read error may explain this, as a much larger clone is one base away. The chain joins TRBV5-1 to TRBJ1-6; possible D gene TRBD1, 6 bases. Germline V CDR1 and CDR2: SGHRS, YFSETQ. The V end was cut by 2 bases, the J end by 7 bases, with 10 bases between. The CDR3 has 14 amino acids. CDR3 amino acids: CASSFPTGNSPLHF. The DNA for the CDR3 is TGCGCCAGCAGCTTTCCCACAGGGAATTCACCCCTCCACTTT.

In its sample, this clonotype was seen many times. V and J are TRBV12-3 or TRBV12-4 and TRBJ2-2, with 11 bases fitting TRBD2. The CDR3 contains 15 residues. V was clipped by 6 bases and J by 2 bases; unmatched bases: 2. Written as DNA, the CDR3 is TGTGCCAGCAGCCTAGCGGGGGGTAACACCGGGGAGCTGTTTTTT. It encodes CASSLAGGNTGELFF.

The rearrangement uses TRBV7-9 and TRBJ2-5; no definite D call. From germline, CDR1 is SEHNR and CDR2 FQNEAQ (reference sequence). This CDR3 comprises 15 residues. Trimming removed 3 bases at V and 2 bases at J, with 13 bases between. The CDR3 DNA reads as TGTGCCAGCAGCTTTACCCAGGTTCCTCAAGAGACCCAGTACTTC. This codes for CASSFTQVPQETQYF. The whole variable domain, remainder taken from reference TRBV7-9 and TRBJ2-5, is DTGVSQNPRHKITKRGQNVTFRCDPISEHNRLYWYRQTLGQGPEFLTYFQNEAQLEKSRLLSDRFSAERPKGSFSTLEIQRTEQGDSAMYLCASSFTQVPQETQYFGPGTRLLVL.

V usage is TRBV12-3 or TRBV12-4 and J usage is TRBJ2-3, with a possible D match to TRBD2 (6 bases). Trimming removed 4 bases from V and 0 bases from J, with 8 bases in between. The CDR3 totals 14 residues. The CDR3 DNA is TGTGCCAGCAGTTCGGGACTTAGCACAGATACGCAGTATTTT. Translation: CASSSGLSTDTQYF.

This rearrangement joins TRBV7-9 to TRBJ2-4; no reliable D call. Germline V gives CDR1 SEHNR, CDR2 FQNEAQ (reference sequence). CDR3 length: 15 amino acids. The V gene lost 4 bases and the J gene lost 0 bases, with 10 bases spanning the gap. CDR3 sequence reads: CASSSGGIAKNIQYF. The DNA for the CDR3 is TGTGCCAGCAGCTCGGGTGGGATAGCCAAAAACATTCAGTACTTC.

Only a few counts were recorded for this clonotype. This chain links TRBV6-1 with TRBJ2-2; TRBD2 might be the D (6 bases). Germline CDR1 MNHNS, CDR2 SASEGT. Trimming took off 9 bases at V and 2 bases at J, with 13 bases between the two ends. CDR3 size: 14 residues. The CDR3 DNA is TGTGCCAGTAGACTAGGAGTCAACACCGGGGAGCTGTTTTTT. This translates into CASRLGVNTGELFF.

This clonotype was recorded many times. The chain employs TRBV12-3 or TRBV12-4 and TRBJ2-5; D is perhaps TRBD2 (5 bases). V was pared by 3 bases and J by 10 bases, with 12 bases between. The CDR3 totals 12 residues. The CDR3 region has the DNA TGTGCCAGCAGTTTTTACAGCGGTCACCAGTACTTC. This translates into CASSFYSGHQYF.